This T cell receptor (beta chain) was identified in a study of T-cell memory formation after mild COVID-19. On the study more broadly: The study found TCR clusters largely donor specific. Overall study findings and caveats: Detection of some responders pre-infection suggested pre-existing cross-reactive memory T cells participated. The study found contracting CD4+ clones mainly in CM and EM and contracting CD8+ clones in EMRA.

TCR alpha and TCR beta cDNA libraries with sample barcodes and UMIs came from 5'RACE using constant-segment primers. From the 5' RACE reads, TCRdb called clonotypes with MiXCR, one entry per CDR3 protein. The data contain hundreds of thousands of distinct CDR3 sequences, roughly 15% of them seen just once; the ten biggest clones take up around 22%. This clonotype was observed a handful of times. The target antigen is unknown. Source material: PBMCs or a T cell subset sorted from them (not recorded which). The sequence derives from a man younger than 35 who had mild COVID-19 (a few samples of this study predate the infection). Cell type and time point are not known.

The CDR3 sequence is CASSLGPRGGDYNEQFF. CDR3 DNA sequence: TGCGCCAGCAGCTTGGGACCCCGGGGGGGTGACTACAATGAGCAGTTCTTC. This sequence joins TRBV5-1 and TRBJ2-1; 8 bases agree with TRBD2. Losses at the gene ends were 0 bases for V and 3 bases for J; bases not matched to a gene: 8. The CDR3 runs 17 residues. Per germline, CDR1 SGHRS and CDR2 YFSETQ.